This TCR beta chain is drawn from a study of cytomegalovirus exposure and HLA in healthy donors. Overall study: T cells numbering around 200 million yielded approximately 120 million unique TCR beta sequences in an earlier analysis. About 85 million unique TCRs from HLA-typed donors were held in an early release of data. Study-wide points: Listed as cytomegalovirus-associated were 150 or so TCR beta chains. Several of the most significant clusters appeared linked to common viral pathogens, based on a later analysis.

This CDR3 contains 15 residues. Germline values: CDR1 MNHEY, CDR2 SVGAGI. V lost 6 bases and J 4 bases, leaving 15 bases between the germline ends. PCR employed 60 Vbeta and 13 Jbeta primers. Sequencing used immunoSEQ multiplex PCR; TCRdb keeps in-frame clones, though not all of them. In the table there are about 200,000 clones, over 60% of which are singletons. In regard to this clone: As yet, its antigen is unknown.

The sequence derives from a woman aged 40-49 years in good health and CMV-seronegative. Input material: PBMCs. The chain is built from TRBV6-5 and TRBJ2-2, with D possibly being TRBD2 (5 bases). This CDR3 reads CASRREGGATGELFF. The DNA of the CDR3 is TGTGCCAGCAGGAGGGAAGGCGGAGCCACCGGGGAGCTGTTTTTT.